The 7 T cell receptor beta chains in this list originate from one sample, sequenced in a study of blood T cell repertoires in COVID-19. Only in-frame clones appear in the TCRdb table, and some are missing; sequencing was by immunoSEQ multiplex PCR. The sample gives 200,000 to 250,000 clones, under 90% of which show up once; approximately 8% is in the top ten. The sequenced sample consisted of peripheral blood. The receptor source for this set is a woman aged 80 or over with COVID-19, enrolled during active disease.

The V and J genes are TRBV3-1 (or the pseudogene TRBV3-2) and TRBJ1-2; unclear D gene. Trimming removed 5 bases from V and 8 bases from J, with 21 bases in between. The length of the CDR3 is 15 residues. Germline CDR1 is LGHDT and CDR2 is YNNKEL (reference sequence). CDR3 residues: CASSRRAGGPEGYTF. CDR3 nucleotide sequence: TGTGCCAGCAGCAGACGGGCAGGAGGTCCGGAAGGCTACACCTTC.

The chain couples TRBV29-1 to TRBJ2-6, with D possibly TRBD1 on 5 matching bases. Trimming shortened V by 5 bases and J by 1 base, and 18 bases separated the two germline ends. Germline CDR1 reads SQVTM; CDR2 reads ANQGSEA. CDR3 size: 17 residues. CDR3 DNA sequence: TGCAGCGTTCATCCTCTGGGGCTCGGGTCTGGGGCCAACGTCCTGACTTTC. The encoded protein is CSVHPLGLGSGANVLTF.

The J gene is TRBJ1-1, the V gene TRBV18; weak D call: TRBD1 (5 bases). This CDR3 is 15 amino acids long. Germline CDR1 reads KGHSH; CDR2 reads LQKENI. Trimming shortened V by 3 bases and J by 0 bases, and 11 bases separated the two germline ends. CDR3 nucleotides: TGTGCCAGCTCACCGGGTGTAGGGGTGAACACTGAAGCTTTCTTT. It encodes CASSPGVGVNTEAFF.

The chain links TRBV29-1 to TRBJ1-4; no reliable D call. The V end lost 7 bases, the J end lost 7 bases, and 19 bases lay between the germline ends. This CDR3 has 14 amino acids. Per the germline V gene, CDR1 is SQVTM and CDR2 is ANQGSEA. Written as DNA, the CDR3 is TGCAGCGCAACCCTTGGTGGTCGGGGTGAAAAACTGTTTTTT. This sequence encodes CSATLGGRGEKLFF.

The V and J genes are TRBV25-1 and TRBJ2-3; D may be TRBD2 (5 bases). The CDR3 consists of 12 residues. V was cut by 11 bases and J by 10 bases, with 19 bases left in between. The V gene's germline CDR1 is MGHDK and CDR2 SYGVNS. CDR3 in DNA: TGTGCCCCCTTCGGGGTGACCGACTCGCAGTATTTT. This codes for CAPFGVTDSQYF.

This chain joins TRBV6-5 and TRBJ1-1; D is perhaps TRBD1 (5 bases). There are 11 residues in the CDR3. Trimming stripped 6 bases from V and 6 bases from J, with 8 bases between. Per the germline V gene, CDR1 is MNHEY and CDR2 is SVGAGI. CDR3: CASRQGAEAFF. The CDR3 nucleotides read TGTGCCAGCAGGCAGGGCGCTGAAGCTTTCTTT.

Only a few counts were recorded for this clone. Here the CDR3 DNA reads TGTGCCAGCAGCCACCAAACGGTGGGCTTCCCCATTGGCTACACCTTC. This translates into CASSHQTVGFPIGYTF. This chain joins TRBV3-1 (or the pseudogene TRBV3-2) and TRBJ1-2; unclear D gene. The CDR3 runs 16 residues. Germline V lookup: CDR1 LGHDT, CDR2 YNNKEL (reference sequence). V lost 3 bases, J lost 7 bases, and 21 bases lay in between.